This TCR beta chain came from a study of CD8+ T cells in alopecia areata. Study at large: Oral tofacitinib (5 to 10 mg twice daily) was administered to treated patients. General observations from the study: Many expanded lesional clones stayed in scalp and blood while on tofacitinib. Given one nonresponder, whether baseline CD8+ expansion relates to response remains uncertain. Compared with normal scalp, lesional scalp had higher clonality and more expanded CD8+ clones.

Treatment in this sample: oral pan-JAK inhibitor, 5-10 mg twice daily. A note on this clone: Its matching antigen is unknown.

The CDR3 loop spans 15 amino acids. V dropped 7 bases and J dropped 9; count of bases not matched to a gene: 10. RNA extraction and reverse transcription yielded cDNA as sequencing template. Libraries were prepared by immunoSEQ multiplex PCR; TCRdb keeps only in-frame clonotypes and omits some of them. The sample consists of approximately 170,000 clones, around 60% of them appearing once. This specimen was CD4+ T cells sorted from blood, taken at week 24, from a patient treated with tofacitinib. This clonotype originated in a human donor with alopecia areata. The genes are TRBV23-1 and TRBJ1-6, with 9 bases matching TRBD1. TRBV23-1 is an open reading frame, and its role is uncertain. The CDR3 spells CASTTGTGICSPLHF. CDR3 DNA sequence: TGCGCCAGCACTACCGGGACAGGGATATGTTCACCCCTCCACTTT.